Each of the 27 T cell receptor beta chains below was sequenced from the same sample in a study of blood T cell repertoires in COVID-19 (dated by TCRdb to the early 2020s). The library came from the immunoSEQ multiplex PCR assay. TCRdb holds this immuneACCESS table with in-frame rearrangements only. Some clones are missing; in checked studies, unresolved V genes explain under half, and the rest has no known cause. The sample has roughly 120,000 clones on record, less than 95% of them singletons. 1.5% to 2% of the sample belongs to the ten largest clones. The sample consisted of peripheral blood. Source of these receptors: a human donor with active COVID-19. The donor label of this sample is uncertain.

The chain joins TRBV11-3 to TRBJ2-5; no reliable D call. The CDR3 consists of 13 residues. Germline values: CDR1 SGHNT, CDR2 YENEEA. Trimming cost V 3 bases and J 5 bases, with 10 bases left between them. This CDR3 is CASSFRGWETQYF. The CDR3 bases are TGTGCCAGCAGCTTCAGAGGATGGGAGACCCAGTACTTC.

This chain links TRBV6-2 or TRBV6-3 with TRBJ2-3; 7 bases align to TRBD1. This CDR3 has 16 residues. Losses at the gene ends were 2 bases for V and 3 bases for J; bases not matched to a gene: 8. Germline assignment: CDR1 MNHEY and CDR2 SVGEGT. Written as DNA, the CDR3 is TGTGCCAGCAGTTACCCTACCGGGACAGTTACAGATACGCAGTATTTT. Translated, it gives CASSYPTGTVTDTQYF.

This clone was recorded a few times. V gene TRBV7-2 combines with J gene TRBJ2-5; 7 positions agree with TRBD2. After removal of 3 bases from V and 7 bases from J, the junction contained 5 bases not matched to a gene. CDR1 is SGHTA, CDR2 FQGNSA, per germline. The CDR3 loop spans 13 amino acids. The CDR3 spells CASSFGGGATQYF. The CDR3 nucleotides are TGTGCCAGCAGCTTCGGCGGGGGAGCGACCCAGTACTTC.

This chain joins TRBV7-2 and TRBJ1-2; 7 bases are shared with TRBD1. Germline V gene sequence: CDR1 SGHTA, CDR2 FQGNSA. This CDR3 contains 15 residues. J was trimmed by 4 bases and V by 2 bases; bases with no gene match: 7. CDR3 in amino acids: CASSLTPGQTYGYTF. The CDR3 DNA reads TGTGCCAGCAGCTTAACACCGGGACAGACCTATGGCTACACCTTC.

The rearrangement uses TRBV15 and TRBJ1-6; D is perhaps TRBD1 (5 bases). The V gene's germline CDR1 is LNHNV and CDR2 YYDKDF (reference sequence). CDR3 length: 15 residues. The germline V and J ends were trimmed by 0 bases and 8 bases, with 11 bases remaining between them. CDR3 nucleotides: TGTGCCACCAGCAGAGAACGCCAGGGCGATTCACCCCTCCACTTT. Protein product: CATSRERQGDSPLHF.

CDR3 residues: CASSLEPGGYNEQFF. In DNA form, the CDR3 reads TGTGCCAGCAGCTTAGAGCCAGGGGGCTACAATGAGCAGTTCTTC. The chain employs TRBV11-2 and TRBJ2-1; 7 nucleotides line up with TRBD1. The CDR3 has 15 amino acids. Unmatched junction bases numbered 2, after V lost 0 bases and J lost 3 bases. The germline gives CDR1 SGHAT, CDR2 FQNNGV.

V gene TRBV2 combines with J gene TRBJ2-7, with D possibly TRBD1 on 5 matching bases. The length of the CDR3 is 16 residues. V was shortened by 7 bases and J by 0 bases, with 19 bases between the two germline ends. Germline CDR1 and CDR2: SNHLY and FYNNEI. The CDR3 loop is CASIRQRPTRSYEQYF. The CDR3 DNA reads TGTGCCAGCATTCGACAGCGTCCAACACGCTCCTACGAGCAGTACTTC.

The J gene is TRBJ1-1, the V gene TRBV24-1, with D tentatively TRBD1 (5 bases). Trimming removed 1 base from V and 6 bases from J, with 8 bases in between. The CDR3 contains 13 residues. CDR1 is KGHDR, CDR2 SFDVKD, per germline. CDR3 sequence (DNA): TGTGCCACCAGTGATTTTGGGGGGTCTGAAGCTTTCTTT. As protein: CATSDFGGSEAFF.

The CDR3 is CAIRSSGAEQYF. CDR3 bases: TGTGCCATCAGATCTAGCGGGGCCGAGCAGTACTTC. The chain couples TRBV10-3 to TRBJ2-7; 9 bases align to TRBD2. With V trimmed by 6 bases and J by 6 bases, 3 bases remained unmatched. Per germline, CDR1 ENHRY and CDR2 SYGVKD. The CDR3 runs to 12 residues.

This clone was found once. V usage is TRBV2 and J usage is TRBJ2-2, with D tentatively TRBD1 (5 bases). The length of the CDR3 is 15 residues. Germline lookup yields CDR1 SNHLY and CDR2 FYNNEI. Trimming took 7 bases from V and 1 from J, leaving 13 bases between them. The CDR3 sequence is CASNPRQGNTGELFF. In nucleotides, the CDR3 is TGTGCCAGCAATCCTAGGCAGGGGAACACCGGGGAGCTGTTTTTT.

The chain has TRBV5-3 and TRBJ2-1; 9 bases fit TRBD2. TRBV5-3 is an ORF, and what it does is uncertain. This CDR3 has 15 residues. V was pared by 1 base and J by 7 bases, with 6 bases of the junction left unmatched. The CDR3 spells CARSLSGGPGNEQFF. CDR3 in DNA: TGTGCCAGAAGCTTGAGCGGGGGGCCGGGAAATGAGCAGTTCTTC.

The chain links TRBV5-1 to TRBJ2-5; a possible D gene is TRBD2 (6 bases). Per germline, CDR1 SGHRS and CDR2 YFSETQ. The length of the CDR3 is 15 residues. V was cut by 1 base and J by 2 bases, with 12 bases left in between. CDR3: CASSLSGTPQETQYF. The DNA of the CDR3 is TGCGCCAGCAGCTTGTCCGGGACTCCACAAGAGACCCAGTACTTC.

The gene calls are TRBV7-9 and TRBJ2-5; 10 nucleotides match TRBD1. The CDR3 is 13 amino acids. Germline loops: CDR1 SEHNR, CDR2 FQNEAQ (reference sequence). The CDR3 is CATGQGGPRTQYF. The CDR3 DNA is TGTGCTACCGGACAGGGGGGCCCGAGGACCCAGTACTTC.

The CDR3 loop is CASSDRGRSPGANVLTF. The DNA of the CDR3 is TGTGCCAGCAGTGACAGGGGGCGATCGCCCGGGGCCAACGTCCTGACTTTC. The chain combines TRBV2 with TRBJ2-6, with TRBD1 matching over 8 bases. Losses at the gene ends were 3 bases for V and 4 bases for J; bases not matched to a gene: 8. The CDR3 spans 17 residues. Germline V gene sequence: CDR1 SNHLY, CDR2 FYNNEI.

J is TRBJ1-3 and V is TRBV2, with D possibly being TRBD1 (6 bases). Trimming stripped 5 bases from V and 2 bases from J, with 10 bases between. The CDR3 runs 14 residues. Germline CDR1 is SNHLY and CDR2 is FYNNEI. The CDR3 spells CASSSGTTGNTIYF. The DNA for the CDR3 is TGTGCCAGCAGTTCCGGGACAACTGGAAACACCATATATTTT. Drawing the rest from reference TRBV2 and TRBJ1-3, the complete variable domain is EPEVTQTPSHQVTQMGQEVILRCVPISNHLYFYWYRQILGQKVEFLVSFYNNEISEKSEIFDDQFSVERPDGSNFTLKIRSTKLEDSAMYFCASSSGTTGNTIYFGEGSWLTVV.

The chain couples TRBV18 to TRBJ1-1, with no clear D. Germline CDR1 and CDR2: KGHSH and LQKENI. The CDR3 is made up of 15 amino acids. V lost 6 bases to trimming and J lost 0 bases, with 14 bases between them. The CDR3 protein is CASSLTRDLNTEAFF. The CDR3 bases are TGTGCCAGCTCGCTTACAAGAGACTTGAACACTGAAGCTTTCTTT.

The V gene is TRBV9, the J gene TRBJ2-7; 10 bases match TRBD2. CDR1 SGDLS and CDR2 YYNGEE come from the germline V gene. This CDR3 has 15 residues. V dropped 3 bases and J dropped 3; count of bases not matched to a gene: 6. CDR3 sequence reads: CASSGGGTSVYEQYF. In DNA, the CDR3 is TGTGCCAGCAGCGGAGGCGGGACTAGCGTCTACGAGCAGTACTTC. The complete variable domain, with remaining parts taken from reference TRBV9 and TRBJ2-7, reads DSGVTQTPKHLITATGQRVTLRCSPRSGDLSVYWYQQSLDQGLQFLIQYYNGEERAKGNILERFSAQQFPDLHSELNLSSLELGDSALYFCASSGGGTSVYEQYFGPGTRLTVT.

DNA of the CDR3: TGTGCCAGCAGCTTAGCACAGGGGGTTAACTATGGCTACACCTTC. Translation gives CASSLAQGVNYGYTF. V is TRBV7-9 and J is TRBJ1-2; 8 nucleotides align to TRBD1. Germline V gene lookup returns CDR1 SEHNR and CDR2 FQNEAQ (reference sequence). CDR3 length equals 15 residues. Trimming cost V 0 bases and J 1 base; bases outside gene matches: 1.

The CDR3 spells CASRANGEGNSPLHF. The CDR3 nucleotides are TGTGCCAGCCGGGCAAACGGGGAGGGAAATTCACCCCTCCACTTT. V gene TRBV2 combines with J gene TRBJ1-6; D gene unclear. V gave up 8 bases and J gave up 7 bases, with 18 bases separating them. CDR1 SNHLY and CDR2 FYNNEI come from the germline V gene. The CDR3 covers 15 residues.

V is TRBV6-1 and J is TRBJ1-2; 9 nucleotides agree with TRBD1. Germline V gene data show CDR1 as MNHNS and CDR2 as SASEGT. CDR3 size: 16 residues. The V gene end was trimmed by 3 bases and the J gene end by 4 bases; junction bases not matched to a gene: 9. The CDR3 protein is CASSDARDRASYGYTF. For the CDR3, the DNA is TGTGCCAGCAGTGACGCCCGGGACAGGGCATCCTATGGCTACACCTTC.

The gene calls are TRBV19 and TRBJ2-1; 7 nucleotides agree with TRBD2. The CDR3 length is 16 residues. The V segment lost 3 bases and the J segment 2 bases; nucleotides outside the gene matches: 7. CDR1 LNHDA and CDR2 SQIVND come from the germline V gene (reference sequence). CDR3 amino acids: CASSIRLADAYNEQFF. DNA for the CDR3: TGTGCCAGTAGTATTAGGCTAGCGGACGCCTACAATGAGCAGTTCTTC.

The chain combines TRBV29-1 with TRBJ1-4; no clear D gene. CDR3 size: 13 residues. Between the trimmed V and J ends, which lost 5 bases and 5 bases, there was a span of 12 bases. The V gene's germline CDR1 is SQVTM and CDR2 ANQGSEA. The CDR3 reads CSVNSGSNEKLFF. The DNA of the CDR3 is TGCAGCGTTAATAGCGGTTCCAATGAAAAACTGTTTTTT. The full variable domain, in which reference TRBV29-1 and TRBJ1-4 provide the parts outside the CDR3, is SAVISQKPSRDICQRGTSLTIQCQVDSQVTMMFWYRQQPGQSLTLIATANQGSEATYESGFVIDKFPISRPNLTFSTLTVSNMSPEDSSIYLCSVNSGSNEKLFFGSGTQLSVL.

Comments on this clone: At one boundary the junction diverges from the germline segment, which might be a read error. The chain couples TRBV7-7 to TRBJ2-2; 7 positions match TRBD2. Per the germline V gene, CDR1 is SSHAT and CDR2 is FNYEAQ (reference sequence). This CDR3 has 16 amino acids. The CDR3 loop reads CASRTPKGGVVGELFF. Written as DNA, the CDR3 is TGTGCTAGCAGGACCCCGAAGGGAGGGGTGGTTGGGGAGCTGTTTTTT. Using reference TRBV7-7 and TRBJ2-2 for the parts outside the CDR3, the full variable domain is GAGVSQSPRYKVTKRGQDVTLRCDPISSHATLYWYQQALGQGPEFLTYFNYEAQPDKSGLPSDRFSAERPEGSISTLTIQRTEQRDSAMYRCASRTPKGGVVGELFFGEGSRLTVL.

The chain has TRBV7-3 and TRBJ1-1; D possibly corresponds to TRBD1 (5 bases). Trimming stripped 1 base from V and 4 bases from J, with 10 bases between. This CDR3 is built from 14 residues. From germline, CDR1 is SGHTA and CDR2 FQGTGA. CDR3 nucleotide sequence: TGTGCCAGCAGCTTAAGGGCGGGGGTCACTGAAGCTTTCTTT. Protein product: CASSLRAGVTEAFF.

The chain joins TRBV5-6 to TRBJ1-5, with a weak D call TRBD1 (6 bases). Trimming took 4 bases from V and 6 from J, leaving 17 bases between them. Germline CDR1 SGHDT, CDR2 YYEEEE. The CDR3 extends over 15 amino acids. This CDR3 reads CASSPQGWYPQPQHF. The CDR3 region has the DNA TGTGCCAGCAGCCCACAGGGATGGTACCCTCAGCCCCAGCATTTT.

The chain uses TRBV3-1 (or the pseudogene TRBV3-2) and TRBJ1-1; unclear D gene. Trimming removed 0 bases from V and 1 base from J, with 9 bases in between. The CDR3 is made up of 15 amino acids. Germline V gene lookup returns CDR1 LGHDT and CDR2 YNNKEL (reference sequence). CDR3 DNA sequence: TGTGCCAGCAGCCAAGATTCTGGGAGGAACACTGAAGCTTTCTTT. It is translated as CASSQDSGRNTEAFF.

J is TRBJ2-1 and V is TRBV7-9; no definite D call. Germline CDR1 reads SEHNR; CDR2 reads FQNEAQ (reference sequence). This CDR3 contains 15 residues. Trimming shortened V by 2 bases and J by 4 bases, and 12 bases separated the two germline ends. CDR3 DNA: TGTGCCAGCAGCTTATCGCCTACGGGTTACAATGAGCAGTTCTTC. This encodes CASSLSPTGYNEQFF.